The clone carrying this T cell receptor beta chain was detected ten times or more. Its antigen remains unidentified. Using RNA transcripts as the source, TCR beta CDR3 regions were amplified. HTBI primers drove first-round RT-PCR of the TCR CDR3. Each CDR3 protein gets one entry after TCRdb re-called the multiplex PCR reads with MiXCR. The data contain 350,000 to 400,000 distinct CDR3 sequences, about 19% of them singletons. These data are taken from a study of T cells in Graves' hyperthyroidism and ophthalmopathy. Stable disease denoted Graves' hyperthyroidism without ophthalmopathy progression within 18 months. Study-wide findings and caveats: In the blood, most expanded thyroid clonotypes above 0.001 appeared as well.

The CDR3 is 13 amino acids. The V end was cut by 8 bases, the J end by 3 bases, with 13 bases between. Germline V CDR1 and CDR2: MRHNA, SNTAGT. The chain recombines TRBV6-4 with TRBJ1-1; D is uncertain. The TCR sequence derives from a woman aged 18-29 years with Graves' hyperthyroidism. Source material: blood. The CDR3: CASAKRRDTEAFF. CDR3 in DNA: TGTGCCAGCGCCAAGAGGAGGGACACTGAAGCTTTCTTT.